A selection of T cell receptor beta chains follows, all from one sample in a study of T-cell memory formation after mild COVID-19. One entry per CDR3 protein, called by TCRdb with MiXCR from the 5' RACE reads. The sample includes 140,000 to 150,000 distinct CDR3 sequences, 15% to 20% of them seen just once. The sequenced sample consisted of PBMCs or a T cell subset sorted from them (not recorded which). Receptors originate from an adult woman who had mild COVID-19 (a few samples of this study predate the infection). Cell type and time point are not known. CDR3s include the opening cysteine and the closing phenylalanine or tryptophan. D genes are given only for firm matches. The size field is filled for only some rows; it gives once, few, many or a size class.

J	D	size	V	DNA	CDR3
TRBJ2-1	NA	NA	TRBV5-1	TGCGCCAGCAGCTTGGGGGCCTCACGACTAAGACAGGAGGACAATGAGCAGTTCTTC	CASSLGASRLRQEDNEQFF
TRBJ1-6	TRBD1	few	TRBV3-1	TGTGCCAGCAGCCAAGCCGGGACAGGTTATAATTCACCCCTCCACTTT	CASSQAGTGYNSPLHF
TRBJ1-5	NA	NA	TRBV18	TGTGCCAGCTCACCGTCCGCCGGGCAGCCCCAGCATTTT	CASSPSAGQPQHF
TRBJ2-1	TRBD2	NA	TRBV12-3/TRBV12-4	TGTGCCAGCAACCCCGGGACTAGGCGATATGAGCAGTTCTTC	CASNPGTRRYEQFF
TRBJ2-7	NA	NA	TRBV12-3/TRBV12-4	TGTGCCAGCAGGGGACCTTTGGCGTACGAGCAGTACTTC	CASRGPLAYEQYF
TRBJ1-1	NA	NA	TRBV5-1	TGCGCCAGCAGCTTGGCCCCGGCTGGGGACACTGAAGCTTTCTTT	CASSLAPAGDTEAFF
TRBJ2-7	NA	few	TRBV28	TGTGCCAGCAGTCCAGGACAGTCCTACGAGCAGTACTTC	CASSPGQSYEQYF
TRBJ2-1	NA	many	TRBV7-2	TGTGCCAGCAGCCACAGAACCGGAGCCGGCTACAATGAGCAGTTCTTC	CASSHRTGAGYNEQFF
TRBJ1-5	TRBD1	NA	TRBV19	TGTGCCAGTAGTAGAGAAGGGGACAGGGGAGGCAATCAGCCCCAGCATTTT	CASSREGDRGGNQPQHF
TRBJ2-7	NA	few	TRBV29-1	TGCAGCGTTGTCAGCGTTTTCTACGAGCAGTACTTC	CSVVSVFYEQYF
TRBJ2-2	NA	few	TRBV6-2/TRBV6-3	TGTGCCAGCAGTTACTCACCTGCCGGGGAGCTGTTTTTT	CASSYSPAGELFF
TRBJ1-4	TRBD1	NA	TRBV18	TGTGCCAGCTCACCGTTACCGGGAGGACAGGGTGAAAAACTGTTTTTT	CASSPLPGGQGEKLFF
TRBJ2-3	TRBD2	few	TRBV11-3	TGTGCCAGCAGCCTTAGCGGGACCGCCCCGGATTTT	CASSLSGTAPDF
TRBJ2-2	TRBD2	NA	TRBV6-6	TGTGCCACCCTGCGGGGGAGACAGACCGGGGAGCTGTTTTTT	CATLRGRQTGELFF
TRBJ2-1	NA	few	TRBV5-5	TGTGCCAGCAGCTTGTCTGAAGTGGATGAGCAGTTCTTC	CASSLSEVDEQFF
TRBJ2-1	NA	NA	TRBV18	TGTGCCAGCTCACCCACCAACGCTGGAAAACCGTTCTTC	CASSPTNAGKPFF
TRBJ2-1	NA	many	TRBV5-1	TGCGCCAGCAGCCCTGACCGCGAGCAGTTCTTC	CASSPDREQFF
TRBJ2-4	TRBD2	few	TRBV7-2	TGTGCCAGCAGCTTAACGGTAGCGGGAGTTTATTTACAAAACATTCAGTACTTC	CASSLTVAGVYLQNIQYF
TRBJ1-5	NA	few	TRBV5-6	TGTGCCAGCAGCTTGGCCAGCTATCAGCCCCAGCATTTT	CASSLASYQPQHF
TRBJ2-7	NA	NA	TRBV7-2	TGTGCCAGCAGCTCCCAGGGCGAATACGAGCAGTACTTC	CASSSQGEYEQYF
TRBJ2-3	NA	NA	TRBV4-1	TGCGCCAGCAGCCAGGCCCAGGGGGGTTCGGATACGCAGTATTTT	CASSQAQGGSDTQYF
TRBJ2-1	NA	NA	TRBV6-5	TGTGCCAGCAGTTACGCAGCGCCCGCCTACAATGAGCAGTTCTTC	CASSYAAPAYNEQFF
TRBJ2-7	NA	few	TRBV5-1	TGCGCCAGCAGCTCCGGGCTAACCTACGAGCAGTACTTC	CASSSGLTYEQYF
TRBJ1-2	NA	NA	TRBV5-1	TGCGCCAGCAGCTTGGCTGGCAGGACTAACTATGGCTACACCTTC	CASSLAGRTNYGYTF
TRBJ1-4	NA	NA	TRBV4-3	TGCGCCAGCAGCCAAGAACTGATGCTTCTAGGTGAAAAACTGTTTTTT	CASSQELMLLGEKLFF
TRBJ1-5	TRBD1	NA	TRBV12-3/TRBV12-4	TGTGCCAGTAAACAGGGGACTCAGCCCCAGCATTTT	CASKQGTQPQHF
TRBJ2-7	NA	NA	TRBV12-3/TRBV12-4	TGTGCCAGCAGTTTAGCCAAAATCTACGAGCAGTACTTC	CASSLAKIYEQYF
TRBJ2-3	TRBD2	few	TRBV18	TGTGCCAGCGCGGGGACTAGCGGGAGAACTACCACAGATACGCAGTATTTT	CASAGTSGRTTTDTQYF
TRBJ2-3	NA	NA	TRBV6-2/TRBV6-3	TGTGCCAGCCAACAGACAGATACGCAGTATTTT	CASQQTDTQYF
TRBJ2-5	NA	few	TRBV9	TGTGCCAGCAGCGTAGGGGCGAGACAAGAGACCCAGTACTTC	CASSVGARQETQYF
TRBJ1-3	NA	NA	TRBV4-3	TGCGCCAGCAGCCAAGAGTCGGGCTTCTCTGGAAACACCATATATTTT	CASSQESGFSGNTIYF
TRBJ2-1	TRBD2	NA	TRBV7-8	TGTGCCAGCAGCGTACTAGCGGGGGTCGACAGGAATGAGCAGTTCTTC	CASSVLAGVDRNEQFF
TRBJ1-2	NA	few	TRBV12-3/TRBV12-4	TGTGCCAGCAGTTTGGGGACGGTCTATGGCTACACCTTC	CASSLGTVYGYTF
TRBJ2-5	NA	NA	TRBV7-9	TGTGCCAGCAGCTTAACACCAGGGGGGAATTTAACCCAGTACTTC	CASSLTPGGNLTQYF